The entry that follows covers one TCR beta chain sequence. This sample stems from a study of blood T cell repertoires in COVID-19. Clones were read by immunoSEQ multiplex PCR, and TCRdb kept only the in-frame ones, dropping some. In the table there are more than 80,000 clones, around 87% of which are singletons. This TCR derives from a man aged 40-55 years with acute or convalescent COVID-19. The sequenced sample consisted of peripheral blood.

In DNA, the CDR3 is TGTGCCAGCAGCGCAGACAGGGCGAACACCGGGGAGCTGTTTTTT. Translation gives CASSADRANTGELFF. V usage is TRBV6-5 and J usage is TRBJ2-2; 7 bases agree with TRBD1. Germline assignment: CDR1 MNHEY and CDR2 SVGAGI. V shed 6 bases and J 0 bases; nucleotides not matched to a gene: 4. This CDR3 is built from 15 residues.